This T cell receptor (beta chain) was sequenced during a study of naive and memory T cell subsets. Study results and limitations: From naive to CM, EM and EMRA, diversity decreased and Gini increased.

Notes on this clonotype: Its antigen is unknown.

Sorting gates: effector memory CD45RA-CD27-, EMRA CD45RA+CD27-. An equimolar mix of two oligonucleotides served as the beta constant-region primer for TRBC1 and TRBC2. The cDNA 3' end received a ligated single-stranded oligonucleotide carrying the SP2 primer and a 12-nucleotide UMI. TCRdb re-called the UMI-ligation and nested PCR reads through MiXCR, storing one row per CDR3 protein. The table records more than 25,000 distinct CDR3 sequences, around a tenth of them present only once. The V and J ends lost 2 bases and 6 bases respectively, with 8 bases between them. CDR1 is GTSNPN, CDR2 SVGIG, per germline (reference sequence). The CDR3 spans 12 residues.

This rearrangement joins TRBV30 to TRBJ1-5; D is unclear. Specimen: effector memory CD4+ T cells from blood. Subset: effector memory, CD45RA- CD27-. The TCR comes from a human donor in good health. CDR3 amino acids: CAWSPSGQPQHF. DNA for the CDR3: TGTGCCTGGAGTCCAAGCGGTCAGCCCCAGCATTTT.